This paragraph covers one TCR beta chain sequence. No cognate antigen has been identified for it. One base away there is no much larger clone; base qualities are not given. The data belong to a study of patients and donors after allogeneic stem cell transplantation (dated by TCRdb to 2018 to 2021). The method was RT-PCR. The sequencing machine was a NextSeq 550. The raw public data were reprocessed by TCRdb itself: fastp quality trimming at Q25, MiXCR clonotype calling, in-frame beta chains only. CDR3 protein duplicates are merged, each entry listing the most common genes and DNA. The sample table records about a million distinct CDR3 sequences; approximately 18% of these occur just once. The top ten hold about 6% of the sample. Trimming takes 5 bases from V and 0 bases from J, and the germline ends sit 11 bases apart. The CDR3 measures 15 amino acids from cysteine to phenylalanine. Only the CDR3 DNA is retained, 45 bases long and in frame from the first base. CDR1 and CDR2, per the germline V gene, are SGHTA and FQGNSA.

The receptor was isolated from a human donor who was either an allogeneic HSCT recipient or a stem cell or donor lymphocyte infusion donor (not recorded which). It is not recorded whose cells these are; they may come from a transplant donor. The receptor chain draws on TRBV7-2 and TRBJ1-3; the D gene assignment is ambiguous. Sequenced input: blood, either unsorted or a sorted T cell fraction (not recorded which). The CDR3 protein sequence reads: CASSPFGNSGNTIYF. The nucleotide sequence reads TGTGCCAGCAGCCCCTTCGGCAACTCTGGAAACACCATATATTTT.